This T cell receptor (beta chain) was found in a study of cytomegalovirus exposure and HLA in healthy donors. Study-wide findings and caveats: Researchers counted around 150 TCR beta chains as cytomegalovirus-associated. Researchers reported in a later analysis that common viral pathogens appeared linked to several top clusters.

V gave up 4 bases and J gave up 8 bases, with 8 bases separating them. From germline, CDR1 is MNHNY and CDR2 SVGAGI (reference sequence). The CDR3 consists of 11 residues. The PCR contained 60 Vbeta and 13 Jbeta primers. Generated by immunoSEQ multiplex PCR, the TCRdb table keeps only in-frame clones and is missing some. The sample lists 150,000 or so clones, roughly 70% seen once, with over 3% in the top ten. In regard to this clone: Antigen specificity is unknown.

This chain connects TRBV6-6 to TRBJ1-1; unclear D gene. The sequenced sample consisted of PBMCs. This clonotype was sampled from a male donor in good health and CMV-seronegative. The CDR3 spells CASSSGSEAFF. DNA for the CDR3: TGTGCCAGCAGTTCGGGGAGCGAAGCTTTCTTT.